A single sample gave rise to the 3 T cell receptor beta chains below, sequenced in a study of blood T cells in healthy people across ages. Then a second PCR, running about 6 to 12 cycles, was carried out with a sample-barcoded 5' primer and a J-beta primer mix. Each CDR3 protein is one row after TCRdb ran MiXCR on the 5' RACE reads. This table has 650,000 to 1,000,000 distinct CDR3 sequences, roughly 35% appearing once. The sample was blood. These receptor sequences come from a young man in good health.

V and J are TRBV6-5 and TRBJ1-2, with D possibly matching TRBD1 (5 bases). CDR3 length: 14 amino acids. Trimming stripped 0 bases from V and 8 bases from J, with 13 bases between. The germline gives CDR1 MNHEY, CDR2 SVGAGI. CDR3: CASSYSRGAGGYTF. For the CDR3, the DNA is TGTGCCAGCAGTTACTCTCGTGGGGCAGGGGGCTACACCTTC.

This chain uses TRBV4-3 with TRBJ2-4; possibly TRBD1 for D (6 bases). Judging by the DNA end, TRBJ2-7 fits better; the J call may be wrong. The CDR3 has 18 amino acids. Germline assignment: CDR1 LGHNA and CDR2 YSLEER. In DNA form, the CDR3 reads TGCGCCAGCAGCCAATCGTCAACCTGGACAGTTTTACCCTACGAGCAGTACTTC. This codes for CASSQSSTWTVLPYEQYF.

The chain carries TRBV20-1 and TRBJ2-1; no clear D. V lost 0 bases to trimming and J lost 8 bases, with 8 bases between them. The CDR3 spans 12 residues. Germline CDR1 reads DFQATT; CDR2 reads SNEGSKA (reference sequence). The CDR3 loop reads CSAREDGHEQFF. The DNA of the CDR3 is TGCAGTGCTAGAGAAGACGGCCATGAGCAGTTCTTC.